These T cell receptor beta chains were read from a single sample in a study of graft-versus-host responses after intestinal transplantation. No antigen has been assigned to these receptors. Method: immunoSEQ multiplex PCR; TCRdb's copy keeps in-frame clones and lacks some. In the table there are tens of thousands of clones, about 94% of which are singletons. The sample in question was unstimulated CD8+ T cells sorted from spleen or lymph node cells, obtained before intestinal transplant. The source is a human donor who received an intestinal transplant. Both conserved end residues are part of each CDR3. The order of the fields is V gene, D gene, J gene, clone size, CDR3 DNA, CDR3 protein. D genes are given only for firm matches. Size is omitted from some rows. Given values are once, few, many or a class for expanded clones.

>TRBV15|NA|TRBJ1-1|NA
TGTGCCACCAGCAGGGTGCAGAACACTGAAGCTTTCTTT
CATSRVQNTEAFF
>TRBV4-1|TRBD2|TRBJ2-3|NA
TGCGCCAGCAGCCACATAGCGGGAGGGGTCGATACGCAGTATTTT
CASSHIAGGVDTQYF
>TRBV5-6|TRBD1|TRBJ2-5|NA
TGTGCCAGCAGCCTCCCGACAGGGGGGGTGGAGACCCAGTACTTC
CASSLPTGGVETQYF
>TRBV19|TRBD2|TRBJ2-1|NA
TGTGCCAGTAGTATCCCGTTGGAGCGGGAGTACCGTCATAACCATTACAATGAGCAGTTCTTC
CASSIPLEREYRHNHYNEQFF
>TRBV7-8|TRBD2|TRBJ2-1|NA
TGTGCCAGCAGCTTACGACTAGCGGGAGCGGTCTACAATGAGCAGTTCTTC
CASSLRLAGAVYNEQFF
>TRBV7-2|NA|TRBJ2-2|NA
TGTGCCAGCAGCTTAATAAGGGGAACCGGGGAGCTGTTTTTT
CASSLIRGTGELFF
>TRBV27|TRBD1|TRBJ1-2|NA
TGTGCCAGCAGTTTAACAGCAGGGGGGGCGGAAGGCTACACCTTC
CASSLTAGGAEGYTF
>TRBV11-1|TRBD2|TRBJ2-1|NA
TGTGCCAGCAGCCCCGGACTAGCGGGAGTGGAAAATGAGCAGTTCTTC
CASSPGLAGVENEQFF
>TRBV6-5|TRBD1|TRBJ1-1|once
TGTGCCAGCAGTTACTCGGGACAGGGGGTCTATGAAGCTTTCTTT
CASSYSGQGVYEAFF
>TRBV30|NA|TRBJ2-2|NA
TGTGCCTGGAGCTCGGGAGTTGGGACCGGGGAGCTGTTTTTT
CAWSSGVGTGELFF
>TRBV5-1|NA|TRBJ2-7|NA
TGCGCCAGCAGCCCCCAAGGCGGTTCCTACGAGCAGTACTTC
CASSPQGGSYEQYF
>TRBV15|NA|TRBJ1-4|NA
TGTGCCACCAGCAGAGATAGGAAGGAACCCGTTTGTTGCCCCACTAATGAAAAACTGTTTTTT
CATSRDRKEPVCCPTNEKLFF
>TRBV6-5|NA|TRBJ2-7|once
TGTGCCAGCAGTTACTATGGGCTAACCTACGAGCAGTACTTC
CASSYYGLTYEQYF
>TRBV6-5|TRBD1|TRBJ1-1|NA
TGTGCCAGCAGTACCTGGGACAGTCAAAACACTGAAGCTTTCTTT
CASSTWDSQNTEAFF
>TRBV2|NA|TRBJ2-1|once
TGTGCCAGCAGTGGGCTAGCGAGTTACAATGAGCAGTTCTTC
CASSGLASYNEQFF
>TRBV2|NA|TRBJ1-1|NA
TGTGCCAGCAGTGAACCCCCTGAAGCTTTCTTT
CASSEPPEAFF
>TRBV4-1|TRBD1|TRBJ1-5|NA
TGCGCCAGCAGCCAGCCGGGACAGGGTGTTAATCAGCCCCAGCATTTT
CASSQPGQGVNQPQHF
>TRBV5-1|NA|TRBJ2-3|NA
TGCGCCAGCAGCTCAAAGGGCTCCACTAGCACAGATACGCAGTATTTT
CASSSKGSTSTDTQYF
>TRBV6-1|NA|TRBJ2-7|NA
TGTGCCAGCATGGGTATGGGGTACGGCTACGAGCAGTACTTC
CASMGMGYGYEQYF
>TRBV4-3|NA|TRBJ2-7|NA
TGCGCCAGCAGCCAAGAGGACGCGCCTAACTACGAGCAGTACTTC
CASSQEDAPNYEQYF
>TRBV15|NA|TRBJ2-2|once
TGTGCCACCAGCAGAGTCCGGGGGGCTGGCGGGGAGCTGTTTTTT
CATSRVRGAGGELFF
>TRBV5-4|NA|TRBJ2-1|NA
TGTGCTTCCAGAGACTTCCGCCGGACCCAAATCTACAATGAGCAGTTCTTC
CASRDFRRTQIYNEQFF
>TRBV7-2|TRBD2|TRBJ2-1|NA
TGTGCCAGCAGCTCTAGCGGGAGTGCGCGAGAGCAGTTCTTC
CASSSSGSAREQFF
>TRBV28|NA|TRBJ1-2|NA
TGTGCCAGCACCCTAACCCCGGGCGGGAACTATGGCTACACCTTC
CASTLTPGGNYGYTF
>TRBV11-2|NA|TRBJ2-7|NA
TGTGCCAGCAGCTCTTCCTACGAGCAGTACTTC
CASSSSYEQYF
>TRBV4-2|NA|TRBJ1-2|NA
TGTGCCAGCAGCCAAGATGGGGATGGCTACACCTTC
CASSQDGDGYTF
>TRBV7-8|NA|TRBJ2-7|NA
TGTGCCAGCAGCTTAGATAAGGTGTACGAGCAGTACTTC
CASSLDKVYEQYF
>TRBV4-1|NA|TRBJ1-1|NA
TGCGCCAGCAGCCAAGAAGTCCGGGGCCTGGAAGCTTTCTTT
CASSQEVRGLEAFF
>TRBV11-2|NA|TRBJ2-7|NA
TGTGCCAGCAGTCTAAACCGGGACGAGCAGTACTTC
CASSLNRDEQYF
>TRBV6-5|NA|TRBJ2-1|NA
TGTGCCAGCAGTACCACCGGGACAAACAATGAGCAGTTCTTC
CASSTTGTNNEQFF
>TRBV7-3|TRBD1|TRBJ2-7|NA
TGTGCCAGCAGCTATAGGGACAGGTGCTCCTACGAGCAGTACTTC
CASSYRDRCSYEQYF
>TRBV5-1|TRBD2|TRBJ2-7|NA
TGCGCCAGCAGCTCCTTAGCGGGAGGGCCTGAGCAGTACTTC
CASSSLAGGPEQYF
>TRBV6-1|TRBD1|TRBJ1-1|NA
TGTGCCAGCAGTGGGGGACAGAGAGACACTGAAGCTTTCTTT
CASSGGQRDTEAFF
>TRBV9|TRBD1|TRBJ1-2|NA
TGTGCCAGCAGCGCGACAGGGGCTTTTGACTATGGCTACACCTTC
CASSATGAFDYGYTF
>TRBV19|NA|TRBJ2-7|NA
TGTGCCAGTAGTATGGACGACAGCTCCTACGAGCAGTACTTC
CASSMDDSSYEQYF
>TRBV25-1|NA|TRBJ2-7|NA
TGTGCCAGCAGTGGTAGGGGCGACGACGAGCAGTACTTC
CASSGRGDDEQYF
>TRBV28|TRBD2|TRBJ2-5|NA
TGTGCCAGCAGTTTTAGCGGGAGCGGGGAGACCCAGTACTTC
CASSFSGSGETQYF
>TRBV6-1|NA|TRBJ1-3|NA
TGTGCCAGCAGTGAAAGAAGGGCCGAACATCTTGGAGACTCTGGAAACACCATATATTTT
CASSERRAEHLGDSGNTIYF
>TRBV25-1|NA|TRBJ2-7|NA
TGTGCCAGCAGTGATCTCGACGGGTACGAGCAGTACTTC
CASSDLDGYEQYF
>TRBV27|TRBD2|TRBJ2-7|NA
TGTGCCAGCAGTCACCCAGGAGCGGGGAGCCCTCAGGGATACTCCTACGAGCAGTACTTC
CASSHPGAGSPQGYSYEQYF
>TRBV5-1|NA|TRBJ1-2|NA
TGCGCCAGCAGCGTTAGACAGGAAGCTAACTATGGCTACACCTTC
CASSVRQEANYGYTF
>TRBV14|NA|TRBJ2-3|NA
TGTGCCAGCAGCCAAGATTGGGTTTGGACTCATCCTAGCACAGATACGCAGTATTTT
CASSQDWVWTHPSTDTQYF
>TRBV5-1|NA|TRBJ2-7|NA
TGCGCCAGCAGCTTTTCCCGAGGCTCCTACGAGCAGTACTTC
CASSFSRGSYEQYF
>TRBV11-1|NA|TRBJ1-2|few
TGTGCCAGCTCCCAGGGGTTTTCGGCTAACTATGGCTACACCTTC
CASSQGFSANYGYTF
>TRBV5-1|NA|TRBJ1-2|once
TGCGCCAGCAGCCTCGGATGGACGGGTAACTATGGCTACACCTTC
CASSLGWTGNYGYTF
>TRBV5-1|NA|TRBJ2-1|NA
TGCGCCAGTCGAGTGGGGTACAATGAGCAGTTCTTC
CASRVGYNEQFF
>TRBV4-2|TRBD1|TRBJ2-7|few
TGTGCCAGCAGCCAAGGATCTTCCGGGACAGGGCCCTACGAGCAGTACTTC
CASSQGSSGTGPYEQYF
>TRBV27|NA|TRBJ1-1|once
TGTGCCAGCAGTTTGGACGGACCTGATGAAGCTTTCTTT
CASSLDGPDEAFF
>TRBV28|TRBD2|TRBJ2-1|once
TGTGCCAGCAGTTTAGTGGGAGGGCCAAGTGAGCAGTTCTTC
CASSLVGGPSEQFF
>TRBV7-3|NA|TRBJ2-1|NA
TGTGCCAGCAGCTTAACTGGATACAATGAGCAGTTCTTC
CASSLTGYNEQFF